The T cell receptor (beta chain) under discussion was sequenced for a study of shared clonotypes between healthy human individuals. Regarding the study as a whole: Clonotype sharing across four donors was observed for 4% to 5.5% of naive CD4 clonotypes. Generally, naive subsets (rather than memory subsets) showed larger estimated richness.

CD8 memory combined CD45RO+ cells with CCR7-negative CD45RA+ TemRA cells. The V end lost 2 bases, the J end lost 4 bases, and 11 bases lay between the germline ends. The CDR3 is 14 amino acids. From germline, CDR1 is SGHVS and CDR2 FQNEAQ. Comment on this clone: Its target is unknown.

An even split of each subset's genomic DNA across several immunoSEQ plates was performed. Measured with immunoSEQ multiplex PCR; TCRdb has only the in-frame clones, and not every one. The table records about 120,000 clones, 55% to 70% of them present only once. This sequence originates from a woman in her 30s in good health. Sequencing input: memory CD8+ T cells sorted from blood. Subset of the sample: CD45RO+ cells pooled with CCR7-negative TemRA cells. This chain connects TRBV7-8 to TRBJ1-1, with D hard to call. The CDR3, as DNA: TGTGCCAGCAGCTTATATCCGGAAAGCACTGAAGCTTTCTTT. It encodes CASSLYPESTEAFF.